These T cell receptor beta chains were read from a single sample in a study of vaccination effects on CD4 cells after COVID-19. What these receptors recognize is not known. The repertoire was sequenced with immunoSEQ multiplex PCR; TCRdb's copy has only in-frame clones and lacks some. The sample yields over 55,000 clones, about 79% seen once. This specimen consisted of CD4+ T cells from PBMCs cultured with HCoV-OC43 spike peptides, obtained before COVID-19 vaccination. These receptors were obtained from a human donor who received a COVID-19 vaccine. Both conserved end residues are part of each CDR3. A D gene is named only where the DNA matches it firmly.

cdr3_length d_call v_call cdr3_aa
14 - TRBV30 CAWSGAAWGQPQHF
14 - TRBV14 CASRQGLHNSPLHF
15 - TRBV9 CASSVRGDVYNEQFF
15 TRBD1 TRBV4-1 CASSQRTGDGETQYF
13 - TRBV29-1 CSVFEGSGNTIYF
16 - TRBV9 CASSPSGSSGANVLTF
16 TRBD1 TRBV7-2 CASSYGQGKGTGELFF
14 TRBD1 TRBV14 CASSRQTGGTEAFF
15 TRBD2 TRBV9 CASSVSAGYYNEQFF
15 - TRBV9 CASSVVKGLNTEAFF
14 TRBD1 TRBV5-1 CASSWDSAGNTIYF
15 TRBD2 TRBV20-1 CSASGPGGAPDTQYF
12 - TRBV29-1 CSVVWSAGTQYF
17 TRBD1 TRBV7-3 CASSLMPGGADTGELFF
15 TRBD1 TRBV7-9 CASSLRTGGQETQYF
14 TRBD1 TRBV15 CATGTGGSRQPQHF
17 - TRBV7-9 CASSLVRGPESYNEQFF
16 TRBD2 TRBV10-3 CAISESGLAAQETQYF
15 - TRBV14 CASSQDSGIDSPLHF
13 - TRBV18 CASSPDGVSPLHF
13 - TRBV6-6 CASSPDRPGLSFF
12 - TRBV29-1 CSVVSADTEAFF
14 TRBD2 TRBV2 CASRVAGGVETQYF
14 - TRBV4-1 CASSQEGSGNTIYF
15 - TRBV5-1 CASSLSGTNQETQYF
8 TRBD1 TRBV20-1 CSAPQGTF
11 - TRBV3-1/TRBV3-2 CASSLTDTQYF
15 TRBD1 TRBV7-9 CASSLTGTGNTEAFF
14 - TRBV7-2 CASSLEQSTGELFF
15 - TRBV7-9 CASSLTGGLGEKLFF
13 - TRBV6-6 CASSWRGEDGYTF
14 - TRBV4-1 CASSQGTDNYGYTF
14 - TRBV6-5 CASSQTPGPVEAFF
15 - TRBV11-2 CASSLVRGPNYGYTF
15 TRBD1 TRBV9 CASSARDSSYNEQFF
13 TRBD2 TRBV12-3/TRBV12-4 CASSWGGEETQYF
15 - TRBV18 CASSPQAQPYNEQFF
14 TRBD1 TRBV6-5 CASSSGQGNTEAFF
11 - TRBV6-5 CASGVNQPQHF
14 TRBD1 TRBV5-1 CASSISGTGEKLFF
16 - TRBV2 CASTAARFLTYNEQFF
12 - TRBV6-1 CASSEGSYGYTF
14 - TRBV2 CASSSGQGNQPQHF
13 - TRBV6-5 CASSYSGKNTIYF
14 TRBD1 TRBV11-2 CASSPTGGEETQYF
15 TRBD1 TRBV6-2/TRBV6-3 CASRPTGEINTEAFF
11 - TRBV5-8 CASSPGYGYTF
14 - TRBV28 CASSLGGLLNEQFF
13 - TRBV12-3/TRBV12-4 CASTPSPGNTIYF
13 - TRBV6-5 CASTLTRNTEAFF
12 - TRBV30 CAWRGRTYGYTF
16 TRBD1 TRBV3-1/TRBV3-2 CASSHSDRAGANVLTF
16 TRBD1 TRBV5-1 CASSLTGGSGANVLTF
11 - TRBV7-2 CASSLESAQYF
13 - TRBV6-2/TRBV6-3 CASSPDSYYGYTF
14 TRBD2 TRBV19 CASSKTSRPDTQYF
15 - TRBV11-2 CASSLDRTAGGGYTF
14 - TRBV19 CASSRQESTDTQYF
13 - TRBV18 CASSVGQTEKLFF
17 TRBD2 TRBV5-6 CASSLGTSGRSTDTQYF